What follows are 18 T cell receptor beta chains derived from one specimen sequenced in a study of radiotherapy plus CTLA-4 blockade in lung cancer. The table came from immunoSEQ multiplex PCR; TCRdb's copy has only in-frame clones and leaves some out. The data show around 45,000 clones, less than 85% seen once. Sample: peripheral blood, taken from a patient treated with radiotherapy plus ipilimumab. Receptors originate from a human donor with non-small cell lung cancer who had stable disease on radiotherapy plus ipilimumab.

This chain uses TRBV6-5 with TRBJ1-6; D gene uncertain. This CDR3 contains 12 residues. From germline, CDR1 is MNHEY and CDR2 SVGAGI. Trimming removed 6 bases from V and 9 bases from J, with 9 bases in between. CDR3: CASRSDISPLHF. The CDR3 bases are TGTGCCAGCAGATCGGATATTTCACCCCTCCACTTT.

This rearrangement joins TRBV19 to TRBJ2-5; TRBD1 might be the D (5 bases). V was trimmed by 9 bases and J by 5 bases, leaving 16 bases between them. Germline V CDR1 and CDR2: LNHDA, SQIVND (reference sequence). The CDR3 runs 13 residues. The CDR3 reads CASSRQYLETQYF. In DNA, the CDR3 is TGTGCCAGCAGCAGACAGTACTTGGAGACCCAGTACTTC.

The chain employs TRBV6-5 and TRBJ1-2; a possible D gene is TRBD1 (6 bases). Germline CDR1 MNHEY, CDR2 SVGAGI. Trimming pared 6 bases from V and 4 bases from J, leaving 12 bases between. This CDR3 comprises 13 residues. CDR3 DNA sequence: TGTGCCAGCAGCTTCGGACAGCTCTATGGCTACACCTTC. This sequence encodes CASSFGQLYGYTF.

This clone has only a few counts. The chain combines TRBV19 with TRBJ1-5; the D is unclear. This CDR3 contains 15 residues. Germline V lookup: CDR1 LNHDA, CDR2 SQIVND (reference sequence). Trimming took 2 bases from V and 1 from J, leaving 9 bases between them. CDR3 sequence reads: CASSIQRASNQPQHF. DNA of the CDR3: TGTGCCAGTAGTATACAGAGGGCAAGCAATCAGCCCCAGCATTTT. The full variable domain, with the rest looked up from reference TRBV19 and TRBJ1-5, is DGGITQSPKYLFRKEGQNVTLSCEQNLNHDAMYWYRQDPGQGLRLIYYSQIVNDFQKGDIAEGYSVSREKKESFPLTVTSAQKNPTAFYLCASSIQRASNQPQHFGDGTRLSIL.

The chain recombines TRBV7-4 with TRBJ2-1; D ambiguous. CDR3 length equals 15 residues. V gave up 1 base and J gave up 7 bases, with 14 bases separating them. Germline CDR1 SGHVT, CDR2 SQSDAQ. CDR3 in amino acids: CASSLGNKGQNEQFF. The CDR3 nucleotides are TGTGCCAGCAGCTTAGGCAACAAAGGGCAGAATGAGCAGTTCTTC.

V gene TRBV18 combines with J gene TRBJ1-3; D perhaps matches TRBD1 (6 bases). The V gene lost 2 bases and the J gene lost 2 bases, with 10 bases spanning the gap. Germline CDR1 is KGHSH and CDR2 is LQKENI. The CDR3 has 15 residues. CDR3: CASSPSTGPGNTIYF. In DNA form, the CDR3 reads TGTGCCAGCTCACCATCCACAGGGCCTGGAAACACCATATATTTT.

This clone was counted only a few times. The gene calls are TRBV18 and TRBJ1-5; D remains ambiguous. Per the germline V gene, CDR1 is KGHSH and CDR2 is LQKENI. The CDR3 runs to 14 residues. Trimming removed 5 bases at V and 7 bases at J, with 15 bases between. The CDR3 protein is CASSGVSGSQPQHF. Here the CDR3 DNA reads TGTGCCAGCTCAGGGGTAAGTGGTAGCCAGCCCCAGCATTTT.

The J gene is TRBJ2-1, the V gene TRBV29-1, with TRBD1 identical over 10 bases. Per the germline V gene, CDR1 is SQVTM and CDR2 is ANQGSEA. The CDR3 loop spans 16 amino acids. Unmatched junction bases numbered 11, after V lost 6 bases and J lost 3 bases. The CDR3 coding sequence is TGCAGCGTCCGATCGACGGGACAGGGGCTCTACAATGAGCAGTTCTTC. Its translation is CSVRSTGQGLYNEQFF.

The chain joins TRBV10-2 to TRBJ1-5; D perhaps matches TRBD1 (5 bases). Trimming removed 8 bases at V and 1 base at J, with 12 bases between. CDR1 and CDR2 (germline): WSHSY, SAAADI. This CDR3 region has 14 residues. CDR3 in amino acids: CASGGRESNQPQHF. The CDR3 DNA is TGCGCCAGCGGGGGGAGAGAAAGCAATCAGCCCCAGCATTTT.

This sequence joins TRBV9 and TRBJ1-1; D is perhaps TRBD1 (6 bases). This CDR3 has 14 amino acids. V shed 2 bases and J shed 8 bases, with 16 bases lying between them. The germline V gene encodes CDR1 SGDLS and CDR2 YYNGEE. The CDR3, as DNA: TGTGCCAGCAGCGTGGGGGGCGAGGGGCTGGAAGCTTTCTTT. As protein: CASSVGGEGLEAFF.

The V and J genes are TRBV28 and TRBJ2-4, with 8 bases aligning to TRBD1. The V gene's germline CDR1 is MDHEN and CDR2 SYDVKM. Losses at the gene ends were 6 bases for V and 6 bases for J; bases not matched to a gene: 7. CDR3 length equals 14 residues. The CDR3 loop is CASSPGGAVNIQYF. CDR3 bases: TGTGCCAGCAGCCCAGGGGGCGCGGTAAACATTCAGTACTTC.

CDR3 loop: CASTDQGWGYNEQFF. The CDR3 DNA reads TGTGCCAGCACCGACCAGGGGTGGGGATACAATGAGCAGTTCTTC. J is TRBJ2-1 and V is TRBV6-1, with D perhaps matching TRBD1 (6 bases). V gave up 7 bases and J gave up 4 bases, with 17 bases separating them. The CDR3 is 15 amino acids. Germline V gene lookup returns CDR1 MNHNS and CDR2 SASEGT.

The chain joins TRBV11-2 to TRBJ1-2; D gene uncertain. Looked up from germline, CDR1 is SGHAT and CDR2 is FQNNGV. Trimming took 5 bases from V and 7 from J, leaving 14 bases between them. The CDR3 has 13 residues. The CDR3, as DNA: TGTGCCAGCAGCACCACGGAGGTTCTTGGCTACACCTTC. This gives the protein CASSTTEVLGYTF.

The CDR3 is CASSQPATTGALMNTEAFF. DNA of the CDR3: TGCGCCAGCAGTCAACCCGCGACGACAGGGGCGTTAATGAACACTGAAGCTTTCTTT. This chain connects TRBV23-1 to TRBJ1-1, with TRBD1 matching 8 bases. TRBV23-1 is recorded as an ORF, its role being uncertain. This CDR3 has 19 residues. Unmatched junction bases numbered 14, after V lost 2 bases and J lost 0 bases.

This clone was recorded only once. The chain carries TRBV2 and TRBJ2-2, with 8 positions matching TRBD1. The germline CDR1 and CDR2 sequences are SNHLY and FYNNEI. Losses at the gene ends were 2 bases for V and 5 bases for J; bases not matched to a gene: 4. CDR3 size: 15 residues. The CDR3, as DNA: TGTGCCAGCAGTGAATTAGGACAGGGAACCGGGGAGCTGTTTTTT. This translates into CASSELGQGTGELFF. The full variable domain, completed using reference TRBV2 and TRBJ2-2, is EPEVTQTPSHQVTQMGQEVILRCVPISNHLYFYWYRQILGQKVEFLVSFYNNEISEKSEIFDDQFSVERPDGSNFTLKIRSTKLEDSAMYFCASSELGQGTGELFFGEGSRLTVL.

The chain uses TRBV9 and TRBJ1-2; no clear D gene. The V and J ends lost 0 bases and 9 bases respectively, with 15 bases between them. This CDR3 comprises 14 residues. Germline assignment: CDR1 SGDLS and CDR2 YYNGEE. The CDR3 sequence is CASSVDGPSVSYTF. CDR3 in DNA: TGTGCCAGCAGCGTAGACGGGCCAAGTGTAAGCTACACCTTC.

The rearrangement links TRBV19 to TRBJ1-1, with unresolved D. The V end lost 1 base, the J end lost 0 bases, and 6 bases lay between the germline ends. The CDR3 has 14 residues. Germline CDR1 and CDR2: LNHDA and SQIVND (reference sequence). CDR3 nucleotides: TGTGCCAGTAGTATAGGGCTCGTGAACACTGAAGCTTTCTTT. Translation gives CASSIGLVNTEAFF.

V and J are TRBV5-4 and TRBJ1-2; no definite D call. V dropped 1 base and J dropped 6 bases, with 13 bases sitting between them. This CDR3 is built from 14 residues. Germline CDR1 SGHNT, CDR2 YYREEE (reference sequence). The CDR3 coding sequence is TGTGCCAGCAGCTTGTTAGCTACCCGGGATGGCTACACCTTC. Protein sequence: CASSLLATRDGYTF.